A selection of T cell receptor beta chains follows, all from one sample in a study of blood T cells in healthy people across ages. TCRdb processed the 5' RACE reads anew with MiXCR; each CDR3 protein has one entry. The data contain 850,000 to 1,300,000 distinct CDR3 sequences, less than 50% of them singletons. Source material: blood. The receptors here all came from a woman aged 55-70 years in good health. Each CDR3 is given with its conserved first and last residue. A D gene is named only where the DNA matches it firmly. Where a row states a size, it is once, few, many or the class of an expanded clone; other rows omit it.

TRBV7-9	TRBD1	TRBJ1-5	few	TGTGCCAGCAGCAAGGACAGGACCGGCAATCAGCCCCAGCATTTT	CASSKDRTGNQPQHF
TRBV28	-	TRBJ2-6	many	TGTGCCATCAGCAAAGAGGGATCTGGGGCCAACGTCCTGACTTTC	CAISKEGSGANVLTF
TRBV6-5	-	TRBJ2-2	-	TGTGCCAGCAGTTACGGGCAGGGCCCCGGGGAGCTGTTTTTT	CASSYGQGPGELFF
TRBV9	TRBD2	TRBJ2-3	-	TGTGCCAGCAGCGGGGGGGCTAGCGGGGGCACAGATACGCAGTATTTT	CASSGGASGGTDTQYF
TRBV7-9	TRBD1	TRBJ1-2	few	TGTGCCAGCAGCGCTCACAGGGGCCTTAATGATGGCTACACCTTC	CASSAHRGLNDGYTF
TRBV20-1	-	TRBJ2-4	-	TGCAGTGCTCCTAGTAGTTGGGACATTCAGTACTTC	CSAPSSWDIQYF
TRBV27	TRBD2	TRBJ2-1	-	TGTGCCAGCAGGATAGCGGGAGGGCTCTACAATGAGCAGTTCTTC	CASRIAGGLYNEQFF
TRBV7-7	-	TRBJ2-5	few	TGTGCCAGCAGCTCCTCGACAGGAAGCCAAGAGACCCAGTACTTC	CASSSSTGSQETQYF
TRBV10-1	-	TRBJ2-3	-	TGCGCCAGCAGTGAAGGGCTTTCAGGCACAGATACGCAGTATTTT	CASSEGLSGTDTQYF
TRBV5-1	TRBD2	TRBJ2-1	-	TGCGCCAGCAGCTGGGAAGCGGGGTCCTACAATGAGCAGTTCTTC	CASSWEAGSYNEQFF
TRBV21-1	-	TRBJ2-7	-	TGTGCCAGCAGCAAAGTGGGGGACAGCGTGACCTACGAGCAGTACTTC	CASSKVGDSVTYEQYF
TRBV21-1	-	TRBJ1-5	-	TGTGCCAGCAGCAATCGGCAGGGTGGGGTTCGTCAGCCCCAGCATTTT	CASSNRQGGVRQPQHF
TRBV3-1	TRBD2	TRBJ2-1	-	TGTGCCTGCAGCCAAGTGGTCCGGACTAGCGGCACCTACAATGAGCAGTTCTTC	CACSQVVRTSGTYNEQFF
TRBV27	TRBD1	TRBJ2-7	many	TGTGCCAGCAGCCGACCGGGACAGGGTCACGAGCAGTACTTC	CASSRPGQGHEQYF
TRBV10-3	-	TRBJ2-3	few	TGTGCCGCAGAGACGGATGGCACAGATACGCAGTATTTT	CAAETDGTDTQYF
TRBV12-3/TRBV12-4	TRBD2	TRBJ2-1	-	TGTGCCAGCAGTTTACTCGGACTAGCGGGAGGTGGGCTGGGGTACAATGAGCAGTTCTTC	CASSLLGLAGGGLGYNEQFF
TRBV6-2/TRBV6-3	TRBD1	TRBJ1-5	few	TGTGCCATATCACAGGGGGGCAATCAGCCCCAGCATTTT	CAISQGGNQPQHF
TRBV7-9	TRBD2	TRBJ2-3	few	TGTGCCAGCAGCACCCAGAGACTAGCGGGAGGCACAGATACGCAGTATTTT	CASSTQRLAGGTDTQYF
TRBV9	-	TRBJ2-2	few	TGTGCCAGCAGCGATGTGGGAAGGGGGACCGGGGAGCTGTTTTTT	CASSDVGRGTGELFF
TRBV5-1	-	TRBJ2-7	few	TGCGCCAGCAGCTTAGGGAATATGGGATACGAGCAGTACTTC	CASSLGNMGYEQYF
TRBV7-9	-	TRBJ2-2	-	TGTGCCAGCAGCTTATCCTCCTACTTGGCGGGGCCCGGCACCGGGGAGCTGTTTTTT	CASSLSSYLAGPGTGELFF
TRBV7-8	TRBD1	TRBJ1-4	-	TGTGCCAGCAGCTTAGCCGGGACAGCTAATGAAAAACTGTTTTTT	CASSLAGTANEKLFF
TRBV5-1	TRBD2	TRBJ2-6	few	TGCGCCAGCAGCTCCCCCAAACTAGCGGGAGGGCCGGGTGGATCTGGGGCCAACGTCCTGACTTTC	CASSSPKLAGGPGGSGANVLTF
TRBV7-2	TRBD2	TRBJ2-7	few	TGTGCCAGCAGCTTAGTAGCGGGAGGAATCAGGAACGAGCAGTACTTC	CASSLVAGGIRNEQYF
TRBV7-7	-	TRBJ2-3	few	TGTGCCAGCAGCAGAGGGGAGTTGGATACGCAGTATTTT	CASSRGELDTQYF
TRBV7-2	TRBD1	TRBJ1-4	-	TGTGCCAGCAGCCGGGACAGGGGAGCTAATGAAAAACTGTTTTTT	CASSRDRGANEKLFF
TRBV21-1	-	TRBJ2-7	-	TGTGCCAGCAGCAAGCCCCTCTTGGGGGGTCATCCCTCCTACGAGCAGTACTTC	CASSKPLLGGHPSYEQYF
TRBV15	-	TRBJ2-1	-	TGTGCCACCAGCAGGGAGGTGGGGAATGAGCAGTTCTTC	CATSREVGNEQFF
TRBV5-1	TRBD2	TRBJ2-5	-	TGCGCCAGCAGCCCTAGCGGGGAGATCCCCTACAATGAGCAGTACTTC	CASSPSGEIPYNEQYF
TRBV21-1	-	TRBJ1-1	-	TGTGCCAGCAGATACTCAACAGGGGGGGCTGAAGCTTTCTTT	CASRYSTGGAEAFF
TRBV10-3	TRBD2	TRBJ2-3	once	TGTGCCATCAGAGGGGCGGGGAGGGGCGCAGATACGCAGTATTTT	CAIRGAGRGADTQYF
TRBV5-1	-	TRBJ2-1	-	TGCGCCAGCAGCTTGCAGACTCCCTACAATGAGCAGTTCTTC	CASSLQTPYNEQFF
TRBV20-1	-	TRBJ2-5	-	TGCAGTGCTAGGAGGCCAGGGGCGCTTCTCCAAGAGACCCAGTACTTC	CSARRPGALLQETQYF
TRBV27	TRBD1	TRBJ2-7	-	TGTGCCAGCAGTTTTCTGGGACAGGAACCCTACAATGAGCAGTACTTC	CASSFLGQEPYNEQYF
TRBV29-1	-	TRBJ2-2	few	TGCAGCGTTGAAGATCCCGGCAGGGGGAACACCGGGGAGCTGTTTTTT	CSVEDPGRGNTGELFF
TRBV18	TRBD1	TRBJ2-3	few	TGTGCCAGCTCACGGACGGACAGGGCGAATACGCAGTATTTT	CASSRTDRANTQYF
TRBV21-1	-	TRBJ2-7	many	TGTGCCAGAGATACCTTCCGGGACAGGGAATCCTACGAGCAGTACTTC	CARDTFRDRESYEQYF
TRBV27	TRBD2	TRBJ2-7	-	TGTGCCAGCAGTTTAAGTGGGGCTAGCGGGAGCCACGAGCAGTACTTC	CASSLSGASGSHEQYF
TRBV3-1	TRBD2	TRBJ2-1	-	TGTGCCAGCAGCCCACGTAATAGCGGGAGTCGAAATGGGCAGTTCTTC	CASSPRNSGSRNGQFF